This T cell receptor beta chain stems from a study of naive and memory T cell subsets. General study results and limits: Possibly reflecting memory cells re-expressing CD45RA, a few larger clonotypes occurred in naive repertoires, especially CD8. Findings for naive and memory subsets could not be checked against ground truth.

The beta constant-region primer was an equimolar mix of two oligonucleotides covering TRBC1 and TRBC2. Four rounds of PCR amplified the ligated cDNA using nested alpha and beta constant-region primers plus SP2. TCRdb ran MiXCR on the UMI-ligation and nested PCR reads and lists one entry per CDR3 protein. The top ten hold over 0.09% of the sample, which has about 150,000 distinct CDR3 sequences, roughly 20% seen once. Separate alpha and beta amplification began at the second PCR step. Four subsets defined by CD45RA and CD27 were sorted after CD3, CD4, CD8 and live/dead staining. In its sample, this clonotype was seen a few times. The target antigen is unknown. The CDR3 covers 13 residues. V shed 7 bases and J shed 0 bases, with 10 bases lying between them. Germline loops: CDR1 DFQATT, CDR2 SNEGSKA (reference sequence).

The sample taken for sequencing was naive CD4+ T cells from blood. The gene calls are TRBV20-1 and TRBJ2-1, with D tentatively TRBD2 (5 bases). The clonotype was recovered from a human donor in good health. The DNA of the CDR3 is TGCAGTGTCAGGAGGCCCTCCTACAATGAGCAGTTCTTC. It yields the protein CSVRRPSYNEQFF.